This T cell receptor beta chain derives from a study of liver allograft versus peripheral blood T cells. Study at large: Peripheral blood of the recipients supplied T cell receptor repertoires that were compared with those in transplanted livers.

Germline CDR1 MNHEY, CDR2 SVGAGI. Trimming left V 7 bases short and J 7 bases short, with 20 bases between. The CDR3 sequence is 16 residues long. TCRdb independently ran MiXCR on the reads; one entry per CDR3 protein. The sample contains about 9,200 distinct CDR3 sequences, roughly 25% of which appear only once. This clonotype is termed medium-sized. The source of this sequence is a human patient who had a liver transplant. A share of the T cells may be of graft donor origin. The J gene is TRBJ1-6, the V gene TRBV6-5, with D perhaps matching TRBD1 (6 bases). The DNA for the CDR3 is TGTGCCAGCACTGTTAGGGGCGATACAGGGAATTCACCCCTCCACTTT. It encodes CASTVRGDTGNSPLHF.